The clone carrying this T cell receptor (beta chain) was picked up a small number of times. No antigen is known for it. The entirety of the isolated RNA underwent reverse transcription, so expressed TCRB transcripts were sequenced. Data came from immunoSEQ multiplex PCR; TCRdb stores just in-frame clones and leaves some out. The sample lists 50,000 or so clones, approximately 45% occurring once. This sample was taken from a study of beta chain features in type 1 diabetes. Regarding the study as a whole: All four CD4+ subsets from Type 1 diabetes patients carried moderately but significantly shorter TCRB CDR3s.

The CDR3 covers 14 residues. Per the germline V gene, CDR1 is MDHEN and CDR2 is SYDVKM. Deletions cut 7 bases from V and 0 bases from J, with 12 bases between. CD4+ naive, central memory, regulatory and stem cell-like memory subsets were isolated by sorting on CD45RO/CCR7/CD25/CD127/CD95/CD27. Post-sort purity exceeded 98% for all sorted populations. The receptor comes from a young man with type 1 diabetes. Specimen: Tregs from blood. V usage is TRBV28 and J usage is TRBJ1-1; D ambiguous. DNA of the CDR3: TGTGCCAGCAAAAACACAGTGATGAACACTGAAGCTTTCTTT. Encoded protein: CASKNTVMNTEAFF.